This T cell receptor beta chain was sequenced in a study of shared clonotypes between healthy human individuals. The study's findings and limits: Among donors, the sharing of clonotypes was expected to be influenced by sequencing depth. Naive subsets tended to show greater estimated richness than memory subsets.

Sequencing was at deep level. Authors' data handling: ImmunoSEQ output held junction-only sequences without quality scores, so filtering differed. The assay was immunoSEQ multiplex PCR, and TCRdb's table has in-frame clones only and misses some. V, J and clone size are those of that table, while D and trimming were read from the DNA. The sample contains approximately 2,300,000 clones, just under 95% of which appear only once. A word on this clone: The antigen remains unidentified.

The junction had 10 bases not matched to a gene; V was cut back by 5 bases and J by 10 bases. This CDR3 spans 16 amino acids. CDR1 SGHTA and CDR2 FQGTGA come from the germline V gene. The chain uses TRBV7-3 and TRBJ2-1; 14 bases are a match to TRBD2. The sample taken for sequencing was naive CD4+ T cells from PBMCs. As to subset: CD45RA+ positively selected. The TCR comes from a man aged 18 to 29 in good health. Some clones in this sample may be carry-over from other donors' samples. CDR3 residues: CASSHLTSGRAEEQFF. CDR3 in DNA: TGTGCCAGCAGCCATCTGACTAGCGGGAGGGCCGAGGAGCAGTTCTTC.